The entry that follows covers one TCR beta chain sequence. The V end lost 1 base, the J end lost 10 bases, and 11 bases lay between the germline ends. Germline V gene lookup returns CDR1 LNHNV and CDR2 YYDKDF (reference sequence). The CDR3 extends over 14 amino acids. The source of the sample is a study of blood T cell repertoires in COVID-19. Background on the study: The study drew acute and convalescent COVID-19 samples from the United States, Italy and Spain. T cells, B-cell-depleted T cells, or PBMCs supplied cDNA or gDNA.

Original analysis: From reference gene primer amplification, estimates of nucleated cell counts were derived. Only in-frame clones appear in the TCRdb table, and some are missing; sequencing was by immunoSEQ multiplex PCR. The D gene and trimming were derived from the DNA, and the V and J assignments and clone size from that table. The repertoire consists of about 190,000 clones, with 70% to 85% occurring once and the leading ten covering under 15%. The TCR originated in a woman between 45 and 65 years old with acute or convalescent COVID-19. Sequencing was done on a sample of peripheral blood. The genes are TRBV15 and TRBJ1-6; no reliable D call. CDR3 DNA: TGTGCCACCAGCAGAGCCCGGGATGGGTCACCCCTCCACTTT. Protein: CATSRARDGSPLHF.